The rows below give T cell receptor beta chains drawn from one sample of a study of cytomegalovirus exposure and HLA in healthy donors. TCRdb's table, derived via immunoSEQ multiplex PCR, lists solely in-frame clones and lacks some. The data show about 140,000 clones, 75% to 80% seen once. Sequencing was performed on PBMCs. Receptor source: a woman under 30 in good health and CMV-seropositive. The CDR3 runs from the conserved cysteine through the conserved F or W. A D gene is named only where the DNA matches it firmly. Clone size is not always given. Where it is, it says once, few, many or a class for expanded clones.

J gene: TRBJ2-7
D gene: TRBD1
clone size: NA
V gene: TRBV18
CDR3 DNA: TGTGCCAGCTCACCCGTTGACAGGGGCGAGCAGTACTTC
CDR3 protein: CASSPVDRGEQYF

J gene: TRBJ1-5
D gene: NA
clone size: NA
V gene: TRBV19
CDR3 DNA: TGTGCCAGTAGTATCGTTGCGGGAGATCAGCCCCAGCATTTT
CDR3 protein: CASSIVAGDQPQHF

J gene: TRBJ2-2
D gene: NA
clone size: NA
V gene: TRBV6-5
CDR3 DNA: TGTGCCAGCAGTTACGCAGGGGTACGCGGGGAGCTGTTTTTT
CDR3 protein: CASSYAGVRGELFF

J gene: TRBJ2-7
D gene: TRBD2
clone size: few
V gene: TRBV5-4
CDR3 DNA: TGTGCCAGCAGCCTTAGCGGGTGGACCTACGAGCAGTACTTC
CDR3 protein: CASSLSGWTYEQYF

J gene: TRBJ2-7
D gene: NA
clone size: NA
V gene: TRBV10-3
CDR3 DNA: TGTGCCCTCGGGGGGCTAGTTACCTACGAGCAGTACTTC
CDR3 protein: CALGGLVTYEQYF

J gene: TRBJ2-7
D gene: NA
clone size: NA
V gene: TRBV7-9
CDR3 DNA: TGTGCCAGCACACCGCGAGGGGGTCTAAGTGACGAGCAGTACTTC
CDR3 protein: CASTPRGGLSDEQYF

J gene: TRBJ2-7
D gene: TRBD1
clone size: NA
V gene: TRBV28
CDR3 DNA: TGTGCCAGCAGCTATTCGGGACAGGCGATCTTC
CDR3 protein: CASSYSGQAIF

J gene: TRBJ2-1
D gene: NA
clone size: NA
V gene: TRBV7-9
CDR3 DNA: TGTGCCAGCAGCCCCCGCGTGGGGAGCTCCTACAATGAGCAGTTCTTC
CDR3 protein: CASSPRVGSSYNEQFF

J gene: TRBJ1-4
D gene: TRBD1
clone size: NA
V gene: TRBV19
CDR3 DNA: TGTGCCAGCAGGGGGTCAGTGGGTGAAAAACTGTTTTTT
CDR3 protein: CASRGSVGEKLFF

J gene: TRBJ1-2
D gene: NA
clone size: few
V gene: TRBV14
CDR3 DNA: TGTGCCAGCAGCCGAAATCATAGGGGTAGCTATGGCTACACCTTC
CDR3 protein: CASSRNHRGSYGYTF

J gene: TRBJ2-7
D gene: NA
clone size: NA
V gene: TRBV6-6
CDR3 DNA: TGTGCCAGCAGCCCCGGGAACGGGCCCTACGAGCAGTACTTC
CDR3 protein: CASSPGNGPYEQYF

J gene: TRBJ1-6
D gene: NA
clone size: NA
V gene: TRBV6-6
CDR3 DNA: TGTGCCAGCAGTTATGAGGAAGCTTCACCCCTCCACTTT
CDR3 protein: CASSYEEASPLHF

J gene: TRBJ1-2
D gene: NA
clone size: once
V gene: TRBV9
CDR3 DNA: TGTGCCAGCAGCGAAGGAGGGTTACCTGATGGCTACACCTTC
CDR3 protein: CASSEGGLPDGYTF

J gene: TRBJ2-1
D gene: NA
clone size: NA
V gene: TRBV11-2
CDR3 DNA: TGTGCCAGCAGCCTACCCCAGGGTTTTGAGCAGTTCTTC
CDR3 protein: CASSLPQGFEQFF